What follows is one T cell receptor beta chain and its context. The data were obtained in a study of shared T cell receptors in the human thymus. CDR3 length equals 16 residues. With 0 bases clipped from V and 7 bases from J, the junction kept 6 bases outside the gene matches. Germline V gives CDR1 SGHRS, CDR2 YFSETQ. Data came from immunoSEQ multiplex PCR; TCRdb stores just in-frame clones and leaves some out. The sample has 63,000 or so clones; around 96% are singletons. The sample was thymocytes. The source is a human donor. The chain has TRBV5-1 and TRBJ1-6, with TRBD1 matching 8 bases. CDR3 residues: CASSLAQGAGNSPLHF. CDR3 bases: TGCGCCAGCAGCTTGGCCCAGGGGGCGGGAAATTCACCCCTCCACTTT.